The clone carrying this TCR beta chain was recorded only once. Its antigen is still unknown. This sample is drawn from a study of OX40 agonist ivuxolimab in advanced cancers. Study-level background: Patients were dosed with the agonistic anti-OX40 (CD134) antibody ivuxolimab.

Profiling relied on immunoSEQ multiplex PCR, and the TCRdb table lists in-frame clones only, not all of them. The sample holds around 78,000 clones, roughly 87% seen once. Findings and caveats of the study: With doses of 0.1 to 3.0 mg/kg, CD4+ and CD8+ blood T cells had undergone clonal expansion by week 6. The authors did not determine the antigen specificity of the expanded peripheral T cells.

V lost 2 bases and J lost 1, with 11 bases in between. Germline V lookup: CDR1 SEHNR, CDR2 FQNEAQ (reference sequence). This CDR3 comprises 15 residues. This sequence was found in an adult with an advanced solid tumor such as melanoma, head and neck, liver or kidney cancer. Sequenced here: CD4+ or CD8+ T cells sorted from blood, sampled in a trial of the OX40 agonist ivuxolimab. This chain joins TRBV7-9 and TRBJ2-5, with TRBD1 as a possible D gene (6 bases). The CDR3 here is CASSLSRTVQETQYF. In DNA form, the CDR3 reads TGTGCCAGCAGCTTAAGCCGGACAGTCCAAGAGACCCAGTACTTC.